Described below is a single TCR beta chain sequence and its context. The sample originates from a study of blood T cell repertoires in COVID-19. This CDR3 has 13 residues. The germline V and J ends were trimmed by 5 bases and 2 bases, with 12 bases remaining between them. Germline V gene data show CDR1 as GTSNPN and CDR2 as SVGIG (reference sequence). Using immunoSEQ multiplex PCR, the repertoire was profiled, and TCRdb retains in-frame clones only, with some absent. In the table there are about 400,000 clones, roughly 89% of which are singletons. The TCR comes from a woman in her twenties or thirties who had recovered from COVID-19. V and J are TRBV30 and TRBJ2-5; no firm D call. Specimen: PBMCs or T cells enriched from blood (not recorded which). Here the CDR3 reads CAWEEWNQETQYF. The CDR3 coding sequence is TGTGCCTGGGAGGAGTGGAATCAAGAGACCCAGTACTTC. The full variable domain, completed using reference TRBV30 and TRBJ2-5, is SQTIHQWPATLVQPVGSPLSLECTVEGTSNPNLYWYRQAAGRGLQLLFYSVGIGQISSEVPQNLSASRPQDRQFILSSKKLLLSDSGFYLCAWEEWNQETQYFGPGTRLLVL.